This TCR beta chain derives from a study of human T cells and chemical hapten exposure. The study's findings and limits: Patch test score was positively correlated with the counts of TCRs that had expanded at PT1.

Germline V gene sequence: CDR1 SGHKS, CDR2 YYEKEE (reference sequence). With V trimmed by 0 bases and J by 4 bases, 5 bases remained unmatched. This CDR3 region has 15 residues. TCRdb fed the RACE reads into MiXCR, producing one record per CDR3 protein. The sample includes 250,000 or so distinct CDR3 sequences, about 9% of them seen just once. To note about this clonotype: The antigen is unknown.

Indicated time point: pre-sensitization, week 0. The treatment denotes: therapeutic diphenylcyclopropenone sensitization with weekly scalp DPC. This receptor was identified in a woman in her thirties or forties with alopecia areata. Some clones in this sample may be carry-over from other donors' samples. The chain links TRBV5-5 to TRBJ1-1; 8 bases fit TRBD1. Sequencing used whole blood, obtained in connection with sensitization to the hapten diphenylcyclopropenone (DPC). In nucleotides, the CDR3 is TGTGCCAGCAGCTTGGTCGGACAGGGAATCACTGAAGCTTTCTTT. It codes for CASSLVGQGITEAFF.